Described below is a single T cell receptor beta chain sequence and its context. This clonotype was seen many times. The antigen it recognizes is unknown. One base away there is no much larger clone; base qualities are not given. This record belongs to a study of chronic HIV infection and antiretroviral therapy (dated by TCRdb to the mid-2010s). The CDR3 starts with the cysteine, ends with the phenylalanine, and has 14 residues. CDR3 DNA is the only sequence kept; it has 42 bases, read in frame from the first base. Cut back by 8 bases and 5 bases, the V and J ends lie 15 bases apart. The method was 5' RACE. Data came from an Illumina MiSeq. TCRdb ran its own pipeline on the public reads, namely fastp trimming at Q25 and MiXCR clone calling, and kept in-frame beta chains. A single entry per CDR3 protein holds the most common genes and DNA from its merged rows. Recorded for this sample are 40,000 to 50,000 distinct CDR3 sequences; about a fifth of them occurred a single time. Clones ranked in the top ten supply approximately 2.5% of the sample.

Sequencing used peripheral blood. The sequence was obtained from an adult who had HIV and had not received antiretroviral therapy, or was an uninfected healthy control (not recorded which). The sequence is built from TRBV12-3 or TRBV12-4 and TRBJ2-2, with the D call perhaps TRBD1 or TRBD2, each one matching 6 bases. CDR3 region: CASSWGATTGELFF. The nucleotide sequence is TGTGCCAGCTCATGGGGGGCAACTACCGGGGAGCTGTTTTTT.